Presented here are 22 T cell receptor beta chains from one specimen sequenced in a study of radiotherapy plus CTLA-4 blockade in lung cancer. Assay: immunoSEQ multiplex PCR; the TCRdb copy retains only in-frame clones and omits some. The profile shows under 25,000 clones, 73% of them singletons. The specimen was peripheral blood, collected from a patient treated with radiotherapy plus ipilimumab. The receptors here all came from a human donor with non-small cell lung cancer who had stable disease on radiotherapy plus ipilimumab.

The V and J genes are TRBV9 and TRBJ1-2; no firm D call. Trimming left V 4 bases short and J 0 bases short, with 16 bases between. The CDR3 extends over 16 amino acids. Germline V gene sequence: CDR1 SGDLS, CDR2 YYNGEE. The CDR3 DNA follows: TGTGCCAGCAGCCCAACTCTGAGAATATCTAACTATGGCTACACCTTC. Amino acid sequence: CASSPTLRISNYGYTF. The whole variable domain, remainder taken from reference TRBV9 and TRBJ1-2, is DSGVTQTPKHLITATGQRVTLRCSPRSGDLSVYWYQQSLDQGLQFLIQYYNGEERAKGNILERFSAQQFPDLHSELNLSSLELGDSALYFCASSPTLRISNYGYTFGSGTRLTVV.

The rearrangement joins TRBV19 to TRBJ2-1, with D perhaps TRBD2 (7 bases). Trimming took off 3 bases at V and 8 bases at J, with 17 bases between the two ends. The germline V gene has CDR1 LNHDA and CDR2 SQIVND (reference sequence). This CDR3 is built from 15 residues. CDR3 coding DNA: TGTGCCAGTAGTATCGGGGGCGGGAGAGCTGATGAGCAGTTCTTC. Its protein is CASSIGGGRADEQFF. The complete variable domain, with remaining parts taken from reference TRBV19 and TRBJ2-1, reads DGGITQSPKYLFRKEGQNVTLSCEQNLNHDAMYWYRQDPGQGLRLIYYSQIVNDFQKGDIAEGYSVSREKKESFPLTVTSAQKNPTAFYLCASSIGGGRADEQFFGPGTRLTVL.

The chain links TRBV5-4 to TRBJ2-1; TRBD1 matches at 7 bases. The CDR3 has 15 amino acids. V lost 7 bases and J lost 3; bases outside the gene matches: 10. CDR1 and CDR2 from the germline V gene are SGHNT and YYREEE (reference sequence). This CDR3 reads CASALDRDSYNEQFF. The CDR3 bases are TGTGCCAGCGCTTTGGATCGGGACAGCTACAATGAGCAGTTCTTC.

In DNA form, the CDR3 reads TGTGCCAGCAGTTACTCCATCCTACAGCCCCGGCTGTTCTTC. Residues: CASSYSILQPRLFF. The V and J genes are TRBV6-5 and TRBJ2-1; unclear D gene. With 0 bases removed from V and 15 bases from J, the gap between germline ends came to 18 bases. Germline values: CDR1 MNHEY, CDR2 SVGAGI. The CDR3 loop spans 14 amino acids.

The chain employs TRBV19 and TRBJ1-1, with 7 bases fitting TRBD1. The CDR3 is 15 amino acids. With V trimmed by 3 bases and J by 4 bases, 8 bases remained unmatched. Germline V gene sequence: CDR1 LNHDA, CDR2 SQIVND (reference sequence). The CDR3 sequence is CASSMLTGRGTEAFF. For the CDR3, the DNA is TGTGCCAGTAGTATGTTGACAGGGAGAGGCACTGAAGCTTTCTTT.

CDR3 protein: CASSLRRGENEQFF. In nucleotides, the CDR3 is TGCGCCAGCAGCTTGAGAAGGGGGGAGAATGAGCAGTTCTTC. The chain recombines TRBV5-1 with TRBJ2-1; either TRBD1 or TRBD2 may fit D (6 bases each). The CDR3 is 14 residues long. Germline values: CDR1 SGHRS, CDR2 YFSETQ. V lost 1 base and J lost 7, with 12 bases in between.

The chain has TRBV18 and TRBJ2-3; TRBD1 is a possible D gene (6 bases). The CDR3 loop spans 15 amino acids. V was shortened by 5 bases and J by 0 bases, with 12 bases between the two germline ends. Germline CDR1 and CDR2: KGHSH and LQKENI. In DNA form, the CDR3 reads TGTGCCAGCTCAGCCCTTACAGGGAGCACAGATACGCAGTATTTT. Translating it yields CASSALTGSTDTQYF.

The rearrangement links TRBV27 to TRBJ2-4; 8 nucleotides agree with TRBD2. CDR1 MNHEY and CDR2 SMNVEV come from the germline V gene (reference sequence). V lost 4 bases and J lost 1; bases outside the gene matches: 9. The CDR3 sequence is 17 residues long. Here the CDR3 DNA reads TGTGCCAGCAGTTCTCTAGGACTAGCTCGGGCCAAAAACATTCAGTACTTC. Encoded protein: CASSSLGLARAKNIQYF.

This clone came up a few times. The CDR3 DNA follows: TGTGCCAGCAGTCGCTTCGACCGGAACACTGAAGCTTTCTTT. This encodes CASSRFDRNTEAFF. This sequence joins TRBV6-6 and TRBJ1-1; D is unresolved. Per germline, CDR1 MNHNY and CDR2 SVGAGI (reference sequence). Trimming pared 5 bases from V and 1 base from J, leaving 11 bases between. The CDR3 consists of 14 residues.

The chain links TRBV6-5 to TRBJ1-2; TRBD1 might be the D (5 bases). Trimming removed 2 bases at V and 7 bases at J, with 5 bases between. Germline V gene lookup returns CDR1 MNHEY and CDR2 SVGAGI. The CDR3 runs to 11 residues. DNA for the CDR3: TGTGCCAGCAGTTACGGGGCTGGCTACACCTTC. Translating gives CASSYGAGYTF.

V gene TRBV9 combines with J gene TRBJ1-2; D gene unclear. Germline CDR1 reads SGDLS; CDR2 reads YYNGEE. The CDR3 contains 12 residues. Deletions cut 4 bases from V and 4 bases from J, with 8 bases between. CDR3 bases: TGTGCCAGCAGCCTTTGGACCTATGGCTACACCTTC. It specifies CASSLWTYGYTF.

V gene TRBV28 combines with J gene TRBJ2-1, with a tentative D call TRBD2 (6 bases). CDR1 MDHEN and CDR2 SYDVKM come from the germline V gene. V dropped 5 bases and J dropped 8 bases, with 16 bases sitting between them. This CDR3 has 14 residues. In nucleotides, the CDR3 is TGTGCCAGCAGTCTCCTGGGACTGCTATATGAGCAGTTCTTC. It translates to CASSLLGLLYEQFF.

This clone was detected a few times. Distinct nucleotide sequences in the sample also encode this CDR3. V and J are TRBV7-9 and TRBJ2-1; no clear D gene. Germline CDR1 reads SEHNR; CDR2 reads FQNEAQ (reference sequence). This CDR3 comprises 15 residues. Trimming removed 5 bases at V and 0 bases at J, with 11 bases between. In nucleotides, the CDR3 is TGTGCCAGCAGCCCCGGACGAAGCTCCTACAATGAGCAGTTCTTC. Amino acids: CASSPGRSSYNEQFF.

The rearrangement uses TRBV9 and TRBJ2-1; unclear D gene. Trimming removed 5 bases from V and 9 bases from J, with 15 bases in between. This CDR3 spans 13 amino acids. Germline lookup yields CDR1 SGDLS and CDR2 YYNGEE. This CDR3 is CASSSGGKGEQFF. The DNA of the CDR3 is TGTGCCAGCAGTTCAGGCGGTAAGGGTGAGCAGTTCTTC.

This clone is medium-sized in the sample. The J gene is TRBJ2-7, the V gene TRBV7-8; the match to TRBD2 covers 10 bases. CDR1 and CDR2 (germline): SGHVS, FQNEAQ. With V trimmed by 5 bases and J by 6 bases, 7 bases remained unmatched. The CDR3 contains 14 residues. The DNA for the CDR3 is TGTGCCAGCAGCCGGGACAGCGGGAGGGGCGAGCAGTACTTC. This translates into CASSRDSGRGEQYF.

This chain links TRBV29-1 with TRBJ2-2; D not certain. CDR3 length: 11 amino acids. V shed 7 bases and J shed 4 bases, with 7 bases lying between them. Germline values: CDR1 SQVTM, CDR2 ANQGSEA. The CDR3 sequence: CSARGTGELFF. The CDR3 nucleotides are TGCAGCGCCCGAGGCACCGGGGAGCTGTTTTTT.

CDR3 in amino acids: CASSLRRFLNEKLFF. DNA for the CDR3: TGTGCCAGCAGCCTAAGGAGGTTTCTTAATGAAAAACTGTTTTTT. This chain joins TRBV11-3 and TRBJ1-4; no reliable D call. CDR1 and CDR2 from the germline V gene are SGHNT and YENEEA. The V and J ends lost 5 bases and 4 bases respectively, with 14 bases between them. The CDR3 is 15 residues long.

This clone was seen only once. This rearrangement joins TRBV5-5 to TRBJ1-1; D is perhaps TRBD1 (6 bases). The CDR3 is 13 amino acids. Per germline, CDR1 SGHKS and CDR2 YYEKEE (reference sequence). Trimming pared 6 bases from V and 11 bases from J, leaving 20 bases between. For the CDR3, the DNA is TGTGCCAGCATCCCGGCGGGGGGGCGCCGGGCTTTCTTT. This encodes CASIPAGGRRAFF.

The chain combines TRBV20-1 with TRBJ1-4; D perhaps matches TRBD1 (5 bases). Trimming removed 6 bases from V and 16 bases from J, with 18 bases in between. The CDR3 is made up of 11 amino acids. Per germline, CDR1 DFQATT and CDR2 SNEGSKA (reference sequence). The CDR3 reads CSAHLGAVKFF. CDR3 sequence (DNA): TGCAGTGCGCACCTAGGGGCGGTAAAGTTTTTT.

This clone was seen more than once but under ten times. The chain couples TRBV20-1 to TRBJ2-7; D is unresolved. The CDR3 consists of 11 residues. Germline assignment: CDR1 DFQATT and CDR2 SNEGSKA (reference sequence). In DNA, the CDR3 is TGCGAAGCCAGGTCGGTATACGAGCAGTACTTC. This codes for CEARSVYEQYF.

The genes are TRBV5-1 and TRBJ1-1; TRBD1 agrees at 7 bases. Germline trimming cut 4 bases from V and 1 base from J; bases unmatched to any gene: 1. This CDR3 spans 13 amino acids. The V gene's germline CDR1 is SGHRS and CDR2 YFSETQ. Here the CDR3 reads CASSRDRNTEAFF. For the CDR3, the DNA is TGCGCCAGCAGCCGGGACAGGAACACTGAAGCTTTCTTT.

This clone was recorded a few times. The CDR3 DNA sequence: TGTGCCAGTAGGGCCGACGGCGGGGGCTACACCTTC. This encodes CASRADGGGYTF. The chain has TRBV19 and TRBJ1-2; D unresolved. This CDR3 region has 12 residues. V was trimmed by 6 bases and J by 8 bases, leaving 13 bases between them. Germline V CDR1 and CDR2: LNHDA, SQIVND (reference sequence).